This TCR beta chain derives from a study of blood T cell repertoires in COVID-19. The wider study: Whether acute or convalescent, the COVID-19 samples came from the United States, Italy and Spain. The cDNA or gDNA used as material had been derived from T cells, B-cell-depleted T cells, or PBMCs.

Germline CDR1 and CDR2: SQVTM and ANQGSEA. V was shortened by 3 bases and J by 2 bases, with 6 bases between the two germline ends. This CDR3 spans 12 amino acids. Authors' analysis steps: Estimation of nucleated cell counts was performed using reference gene primer amplification. The protocol was immunoSEQ multiplex PCR, while the TCRdb copy is restricted to in-frame clones and leaves out a portion. That table supplies the V and J calls and clone size; D and trimming were determined from the DNA. Of about 180,000 clones in the sample, 86% were seen once. The sequence derives from a man aged 70 or older with active or convalescent COVID-19. The gene calls are TRBV29-1 and TRBJ2-3; D uncertain. The material sequenced was peripheral blood. The CDR3 DNA sequence: TGCAGCGTTGAGGCGGCCACAGATACGCAGTATTTT. Its protein is CSVEAATDTQYF.